This T cell receptor beta chain was obtained from a study of blood T cell repertoires in COVID-19. Per germline, CDR1 MNHNS and CDR2 SASEGT. The CDR3 length is 14 residues. Trimming stripped 3 bases from V and 2 bases from J, with 5 bases between. Libraries were prepared by immunoSEQ multiplex PCR; TCRdb keeps only in-frame clonotypes and omits some of them. The sample contains 200,000 or so clones, approximately 80% of which appear only once. This receptor was taken from a man aged 55 to 70 who had recovered from COVID-19. The specimen sequenced was PBMCs or T cells enriched from blood (not recorded which). This chain connects TRBV6-1 to TRBJ1-6; D is ambiguous. In DNA form, the CDR3 reads TGTGCCAGCAGTGACCGCGCCTATAATTCACCCCTCCACTTT. This encodes CASSDRAYNSPLHF.